These 16 T cell receptor beta chains came from one sample sequenced in a study of identical twins. One entry per CDR3 protein results from TCRdb running MiXCR on the 5' RACE reads. The table records 690,000 or so distinct CDR3 sequences, 8% to 9% of them present only once. Separately, the same data were catalogued under a study of yellow fever vaccine responses in identical twins.

The specimen was PBMCs. The receptors shown here come from a woman under 30 in good health.

This clonotype occurred many times. Relative to the germline gene, one junction end is altered; a read error may explain this. The chain is built from TRBV7-9 and TRBJ2-7; D is unclear. From germline, CDR1 is SEHNR and CDR2 FQNEAQ (reference sequence). This CDR3 spans 14 amino acids. The CDR3 DNA reads TGCGCCAGCAGCTTGGAAGGCGGACCCTACGAGCAGTACTTC. Translating it yields CASSLEGGPYEQYF. Full variable domain (rest looked up from reference TRBV7-9 and TRBJ2-7): DTGVSQNPRHKITKRGQNVTFRCDPISEHNRLYWYRQTLGQGPEFLTYFQNEAQLEKSRLLSDRFSAERPKGSFSTLEIQRTEQGDSAMYLCASSLEGGPYEQYFGPGTRLTVT.

This chain links TRBV7-9 with TRBJ2-7; the match to TRBD1 covers 8 bases. Germline lookup yields CDR1 SEHNR and CDR2 FQNEAQ (reference sequence). After removal of 2 bases from V and 3 bases from J, the junction contained 9 bases not matched to a gene. The CDR3 loop spans 16 amino acids. The CDR3 sequence is CASSLYLDRGRYEQYF. The DNA of the CDR3 is TGTGCCAGCAGCTTATACCTCGACAGGGGCCGCTACGAGCAGTACTTC.

This clonotype has a handful of counts. The rearrangement uses TRBV3-1 and TRBJ2-3; perhaps TRBD2 as D (6 bases). CDR3 length: 15 residues. Germline CDR1 is LGHDT and CDR2 is YNNKEL (reference sequence). The germline V and J ends were trimmed by 1 base and 3 bases, with 11 bases remaining between them. The CDR3 region is CASSQAGAVTDTQYF. For the CDR3, the DNA is TGTGCCAGCAGCCAAGCGGGAGCCGTAACAGATACGCAGTATTTT.

This clonotype was seen a handful of times. The DNA of the CDR3 is TGTGCCAGCAGCCGACCTATACAGGGCAAAGCTAACTATGGCTACACCTTC. This gives the protein CASSRPIQGKANYGYTF. The V call is TRBV7-9, the J call TRBJ1-2, with D maybe TRBD1 (6 bases). The CDR3 totals 17 residues. CDR1 SEHNR and CDR2 FQNEAQ come from the germline V gene (reference sequence). Trimming shortened V by 5 bases and J by 0 bases, and 19 bases separated the two germline ends.

The V call is TRBV20-1, the J call TRBJ1-1; 7 bases line up with TRBD1. Germline loops: CDR1 DFQATT, CDR2 SNEGSKA (reference sequence). The CDR3 consists of 13 residues. J lost 0 bases, V lost 6 bases, and 4 bases had no gene match. This chain's CDR3 is CSAKGQMNTEAFF. CDR3 nucleotides: TGCAGTGCAAAGGGACAGATGAACACTGAAGCTTTCTTT.

The gene calls are TRBV5-5 and TRBJ2-4; D is perhaps TRBD2 (6 bases). This CDR3 is 17 amino acids long. Trimming stripped 3 bases from V and 2 bases from J, with 18 bases between. Germline values: CDR1 SGHKS, CDR2 YYEKEE (reference sequence). The CDR3 loop is CASSSDGGSNPKNIQYF. CDR3 nucleotides: TGTGCCAGCAGCTCTGATGGGGGGAGCAACCCCAAAAACATTCAGTACTTC.

A few counts support this clonotype. The gene calls are TRBV14 and TRBJ2-5, with 7 bases matching TRBD2. Germline CDR1 SGHDN, CDR2 FVKESK. Trimming removed 6 bases from V and 1 base from J; junction bases left unmatched: 11. There are 16 residues in the CDR3. This CDR3 is CASSPDGRRVQETQYF. CDR3 bases: TGTGCCAGCAGTCCCGACGGGAGGAGGGTCCAAGAGACCCAGTACTTC.

The chain joins TRBV3-1 to TRBJ2-5; no clear D gene. The CDR3 spans 16 residues. V lost 3 bases, J lost 5 bases, and 19 bases lay in between. The germline gives CDR1 LGHDT, CDR2 YNNKEL (reference sequence). The DNA of the CDR3 is TGTGCCAGCAGCCAGCCGAGCAGGCTACTGCGGGAGACCCAGTACTTC. Protein: CASSQPSRLLRETQYF.

This chain uses TRBV5-1 with TRBJ2-7, with no clear D. CDR1 and CDR2 (germline): SGHRS, YFSETQ. The CDR3 contains 17 residues. V gave up 0 bases and J gave up 0 bases, with 16 bases separating them. The CDR3 DNA follows: TGCGCCAGCAGCTTGGGGATTAAGGGCGGAAGCTCCTACGAGCAGTACTTC. This translates into CASSLGIKGGSSYEQYF.

V usage is TRBV6-5 and J usage is TRBJ2-7; 9 bases align to TRBD1. The CDR3 is 15 amino acids. The germline V gene encodes CDR1 MNHEY and CDR2 SVGAGI. J gave up 7 bases and V 0 bases, and 7 bases lay outside the gene matches. Here the CDR3 DNA reads TGTGCCAGCAGTTACTCATCACAGGGGGCGTTTGAGCAGTACTTC. Residues: CASSYSSQGAFEQYF.

In its sample, this clonotype was seen a few times. The chain links TRBV20-1 to TRBJ2-7; 9 positions agree with TRBD2. From germline, CDR1 is DFQATT and CDR2 SNEGSKA (reference sequence). The CDR3 has 15 residues. V lost 6 bases to trimming and J lost 0 bases; unmatched junction nucleotides: 9. The CDR3 protein is CSASASGVSSYEQYF. The CDR3 nucleotides read TGCAGTGCCTCAGCTAGCGGGGTTAGCTCCTACGAGCAGTACTTC.

This clonotype was found many times. The J gene is TRBJ2-5, the V gene TRBV7-9; D perhaps matches TRBD1 (6 bases). V lost 5 bases and J 1 base, leaving 14 bases between the germline ends. This CDR3 region has 15 residues. From germline, CDR1 is SEHNR and CDR2 FQNEAQ (reference sequence). CDR3 nucleotide sequence: TGTGCCAGCAGCCCGACAGGCTTCCCCCAAGAGACCCAGTACTTC. This sequence encodes CASSPTGFPQETQYF.

In this sample, this clonotype turned up many times. The chain recombines TRBV25-1 with TRBJ2-3; maybe TRBD2 (5 bases). Germline CDR1 is MGHDK and CDR2 is SYGVNS. Deletions cut 3 bases from V and 10 bases from J, with 8 bases between. This CDR3 region has 11 residues. CDR3: CASSDLGAQYF. Here the CDR3 DNA reads TGTGCCAGCAGTGATCTCGGGGCGCAGTATTTT.

The rearrangement uses TRBV7-8 and TRBJ2-7, with 12 bases lining up with TRBD2. V lost 1 base and J lost 3; bases outside the gene matches: 13. Germline V gene data show CDR1 as SGHVS and CDR2 as FQNEAQ. This CDR3 is built from 19 residues. The DNA for the CDR3 is TGTGCCAGCAGCTTAGAAATGCTAGCGGGAGGGCCGGAACTCTACGAGCAGTACTTC. This encodes CASSLEMLAGGPELYEQYF. The full variable domain, with the rest looked up from reference TRBV7-8 and TRBJ2-7, is GAGVSQSPRYKVAKRGQDVALRCDPISGHVSLFWYQQALGQGPEFLTYFQNEAQLDKSGLPSDRFFAERPEGSVSTLKIQRTQQEDSAVYLCASSLEMLAGGPELYEQYFGPGTRLTVT.

The chain employs TRBV11-2 and TRBJ1-1; 12 bases map to TRBD1. Germline V CDR1 and CDR2: SGHAT, FQNNGV. The CDR3 totals 15 residues. V lost 5 bases and J lost 5; bases outside the gene matches: 6. Here the CDR3 DNA reads TGTGCCAGCAGCCCGGGACAGGGGGCGCAGACTGAAGCTTTCTTT. Translating it yields CASSPGQGAQTEAFF.

This clonotype was seen a few times. The chain employs TRBV11-2 and TRBJ2-5; 7 nucleotides line up with TRBD1. From germline, CDR1 is SGHAT and CDR2 FQNNGV. The V segment lost 1 base and the J segment 3 bases; nucleotides outside the gene matches: 17. This CDR3 region has 19 residues. The CDR3 DNA reads as TGTGCCAGCAGCTTAGTGAACCCCTGGGACAGCCCTTTCAAAGAGACCCAGTACTTC. Protein sequence: CASSLVNPWDSPFKETQYF.